This paragraph reports one T cell receptor beta chain. The V gene end was trimmed by 0 bases and the J gene end by 7 bases; junction bases not matched to a gene: 12. CDR3 length equals 17 residues. CDR1 and CDR2 (germline): LNHNV, YYDKDF (reference sequence). Sequencing was performed with immunoSEQ multiplex PCR; in TCRdb, only in-frame clones are kept and a portion is missing. Here the sample spans a few hundred thousand clones, approximately 87% being singletons. These data originate in a study of blood T cell repertoires in COVID-19. This chain uses TRBV15 with TRBJ2-1, with 7 positions matching TRBD2. Sequencing was performed on peripheral blood. This sequence was found in a woman in her 30s with COVID-19, enrolled during active disease. The CDR3 DNA sequence: TGTGCCACCAGCAGAGAGGGAGGGCAGGGAATCATGAATGAGCAGTTCTTC. It codes for CATSREGGQGIMNEQFF.